This T cell receptor beta chain was captured in a study of blood T cell repertoires in COVID-19. Turning to the study itself: The analysed material was cDNA or gDNA that came from T cells, B-cell-depleted T cells, or PBMCs.

The ends lost 4 bases at V and 3 bases at J; junction bases unmatched: 3. This CDR3 comprises 16 residues. Germline CDR1 reads LGHNA; CDR2 reads YNFKEQ. Using immunoSEQ multiplex PCR, the repertoire was profiled, and TCRdb retains in-frame clones only, with some absent. Of approximately 45,000 clones listed, over 80% are singletons. What was sequenced was peripheral blood. The rearrangement links TRBV4-2 to TRBJ2-2; TRBD1 agrees at 12 bases. This sequence originates from a human donor in a cohort sampled during active COVID-19. The CDR3 loop is CASSRGQGAYTGELFF. CDR3 sequence (DNA): TGTGCCAGCAGCCGGGGACAGGGGGCTTACACCGGGGAGCTGTTTTTT.